This passage covers 25 T cell receptor beta chains from one sample sequenced in a study of blood T cell repertoires in COVID-19. Some clones are missing from TCRdb's copy, which holds only in-frame ones; the method was immunoSEQ multiplex PCR. The sample consists of some 150,000 clones, roughly three quarters of them appearing once. Sequencing was performed on peripheral blood. All receptors derive from a man between 50 and 59 years old with active or convalescent COVID-19.

This clone was counted a few times. This rearrangement joins TRBV28 to TRBJ2-5; D gene uncertain. This CDR3 spans 15 amino acids. CDR1 is MDHEN, CDR2 SYDVKM, per germline. V lost 3 bases to trimming and J lost 0 bases, with 11 bases between them. CDR3 sequence reads: CASSLTLVYQETQYF. The CDR3 DNA reads TGTGCCAGCAGTTTGACACTTGTTTACCAAGAGACCCAGTACTTC.

This clone came up a few times. V and J are TRBV2 and TRBJ1-2, with no clear D. Germline V lookup: CDR1 SNHLY, CDR2 FYNNEI. V was pared by 7 bases and J by 9 bases, with 18 bases between. The CDR3 runs 13 residues. The CDR3 loop reads CASIGDSHRSYTF. CDR3 sequence (DNA): TGTGCCAGCATCGGTGACTCTCACCGGAGCTACACCTTC.

The gene calls are TRBV28 and TRBJ2-7, with a tentative D call TRBD2 (6 bases). The ends were cut back, 1 base at V and 4 bases at J, with 11 bases in the middle. The CDR3 spans 14 residues. Per germline, CDR1 MDHEN and CDR2 SYDVKM. The CDR3 DNA reads as TGTGCCAGCAGTTTATCACCGGGACTGTACGAGCAGTACTTC. Translating gives CASSLSPGLYEQYF.

The J gene is TRBJ1-4, the V gene TRBV9; TRBD1 agrees at 9 bases. This CDR3 is 16 amino acids long. Germline values: CDR1 SGDLS, CDR2 YYNGEE. The junction had 0 bases not matched to a gene; V was cut back by 0 bases and J by 0 bases. The DNA for the CDR3 is TGTGCCAGCAGCGTAGGGACAGGGGCAACTAATGAAAAACTGTTTTTT. Residues: CASSVGTGATNEKLFF.

This chain connects TRBV28 to TRBJ1-4; 8 nucleotides match TRBD1. V lost 6 bases to trimming and J lost 7 bases; unmatched junction nucleotides: 7. Germline values: CDR1 MDHEN, CDR2 SYDVKM. The CDR3 is made up of 14 amino acids. The CDR3 DNA is TGTGCCAGCAGCCAACAGGGGGTAGGTGAAAAACTGTTTTTT. This encodes CASSQQGVGEKLFF.

This chain uses TRBV5-3 with TRBJ2-7, with D possibly being TRBD2 (5 bases). TRBV5-3 is marked as an open reading frame, function uncertain. The CDR3 is 16 amino acids. Trimming left V 0 bases short and J 5 bases short, with 18 bases between. The CDR3 here is CARSLALWGVVHEQYF. CDR3 DNA sequence: TGTGCCAGAAGCTTGGCCTTGTGGGGAGTCGTCCACGAGCAGTACTTC.

A single count supports this clone. The rearrangement joins TRBV7-3 to TRBJ2-1, with a weak D call TRBD1 (5 bases). Germline V gene lookup returns CDR1 SGHTA and CDR2 FQGTGA. Trimming pared 4 bases from V and 0 bases from J, leaving 13 bases between. There are 16 residues in the CDR3. CDR3 sequence reads: CASSSQGVSSYNEQFF. Here the CDR3 DNA reads TGTGCCAGCAGCTCCCAGGGCGTAAGCTCCTACAATGAGCAGTTCTTC.

The chain has TRBV24-1 and TRBJ2-2, with 16 positions matching TRBD2. After removal of 4 bases from V and 4 bases from J, the junction contained 8 bases not matched to a gene. The CDR3 runs to 19 residues. Germline-derived CDR1 and CDR2 are KGHDR and SFDVKD. The CDR3 DNA follows: TGTGCCACCAGTGACCCGGGACTAGCGGGAGGGCCGGGCACCGGGGAGCTGTTTTTT. The encoded protein is CATSDPGLAGGPGTGELFF.

V is TRBV19 and J is TRBJ1-3; TRBD1 matches 7 bases. Trimming cost V 6 bases and J 2 bases; bases outside gene matches: 4. CDR3 size: 14 residues. Looked up from germline, CDR1 is LNHDA and CDR2 is SQIVND (reference sequence). CDR3 region: CASSPGQPGNTIYF. Written as DNA, the CDR3 is TGTGCCAGTAGCCCGGGACAGCCTGGAAACACCATATATTTT.

This clone was seen only a few times. CDR3 nucleotides: TGTGCCAGCAGCGTCGGACTAGTCTCAGGCGAGCAGTACTTC. It yields the protein CASSVGLVSGEQYF. The rearrangement links TRBV9 to TRBJ2-7, with 7 bases that match TRBD2. V gave up 2 bases and J gave up 6 bases; unmatched junction bases: 8. This CDR3 is 14 amino acids long. Germline CDR1 is SGDLS and CDR2 is YYNGEE.

This clone is a singleton in its sample. CDR3 region: CASAGTSGRMGTDTQYF. The CDR3, as DNA: TGTGCCAGTGCCGGGACTAGCGGGAGGATGGGCACAGATACGCAGTATTTT. The chain links TRBV28 to TRBJ2-3, with 15 bases matching TRBD2. Germline CDR1 reads MDHEN; CDR2 reads SYDVKM. This CDR3 spans 17 amino acids. Trimming removed 9 bases from V and 1 base from J; junction bases left unmatched: 8. The whole variable domain, remainder taken from reference TRBV28 and TRBJ2-3, is DVKVTQSSRYLVKRTGEKVFLECVQDMDHENMFWYRQDPGLGLRLIYFSYDVKMKEKGDIPEGYSVSREKKERFSLILESASTNQTSMYLCASAGTSGRMGTDTQYFGPGTRLTVL.

This clone was found once. This rearrangement joins TRBV9 to TRBJ1-2; D not certain. CDR1 and CDR2 (germline): SGDLS, YYNGEE. The CDR3 contains 16 residues. V lost 0 bases and J 4 bases, leaving 16 bases between the germline ends. CDR3 coding DNA: TGTGCCAGCAGCGTAGGGGTGGCGGGAGGAAGCTATGGCTACACCTTC. Its translation is CASSVGVAGGSYGYTF.

V usage is TRBV7-9 and J usage is TRBJ2-7, with 8 bases lining up with TRBD1. V gave up 3 bases and J gave up 7 bases; unmatched junction bases: 5. The CDR3 consists of 13 residues. Germline lookup yields CDR1 SEHNR and CDR2 FQNEAQ (reference sequence). The CDR3 spells CASSFRQGWEQYF. CDR3 nucleotide sequence: TGTGCCAGCAGCTTTAGACAGGGGTGGGAGCAGTACTTC.

This chain links TRBV19 with TRBJ2-2; the match to TRBD2 covers 10 bases. The CDR3 has 14 amino acids. Germline CDR1 LNHDA, CDR2 SQIVND (reference sequence). V shed 6 bases and J 4 bases; nucleotides not matched to a gene: 2. The CDR3 spells CASRLAGSTGELFF. The CDR3 bases are TGTGCCAGTAGACTAGCGGGGTCCACCGGGGAGCTGTTTTTT.

The genes are TRBV7-3 and TRBJ2-5; 7 bases fit TRBD2. The CDR3 totals 13 residues. Unmatched junction bases numbered 4, after V lost 4 bases and J lost 5 bases. Germline V gene lookup returns CDR1 SGHTA and CDR2 FQGTGA. This CDR3 is CASSYGGEETQYF. Written as DNA, the CDR3 is TGTGCCAGCAGCTATGGGGGGGAGGAGACCCAGTACTTC.

The CDR3 coding sequence is TGCGCCAGTGTCCGGGTTGCCACAGATACGCAGTATTTT. It is translated as CASVRVATDTQYF. This chain links TRBV10-1 with TRBJ2-3; D is ambiguous. The V end was cut by 9 bases, the J end by 2 bases, with 12 bases between. Germline V CDR1 and CDR2: WNHNN, SYGVQD (reference sequence). The CDR3 totals 13 residues.

The rearrangement links TRBV6-2 or TRBV6-3 to TRBJ1-5, with no clear D. Germline CDR1 reads MNHEY; CDR2 reads SVGEGT. This CDR3 has 12 residues. Trimming pared 4 bases from V and 11 bases from J, leaving 12 bases between. CDR3 sequence: CASSSTAGAQHF. Here the CDR3 DNA reads TGTGCCAGCAGTTCCACCGCGGGCGCCCAGCATTTT.

The rearrangement links TRBV7-3 to TRBJ1-1; TRBD1 agrees at 8 bases. Germline trimming cut 6 bases from V and 4 bases from J; bases unmatched to any gene: 4. The CDR3 has 13 amino acids. Germline CDR1 and CDR2: SGHTA and FQGTGA. CDR3 in amino acids: CASRGQGGTEAFF. In nucleotides, the CDR3 is TGTGCCAGCAGAGGACAGGGAGGCACTGAAGCTTTCTTT.

The genes are TRBV6-5 and TRBJ2-7, with 11 bases matching TRBD2. This CDR3 comprises 16 residues. Germline CDR1 reads MNHEY; CDR2 reads SVGAGI. The junction had 9 bases not matched to a gene; V was cut back by 4 bases and J by 4 bases. CDR3 protein: CASSSQALAGVYEQYF. CDR3 sequence (DNA): TGTGCCAGCAGTTCCCAAGCACTAGCGGGAGTTTACGAGCAGTACTTC.

The chain couples TRBV3-1 (or the pseudogene TRBV3-2) to TRBJ1-3, with TRBD1 matching over 7 bases. The CDR3 loop spans 18 amino acids. Per the germline V gene, CDR1 is LGHDT and CDR2 is YNNKEL (reference sequence). With V trimmed by 4 bases and J by 0 bases, 12 bases remained unmatched. The CDR3 region is CASSPPSRGSLSGNTIYF. CDR3 coding DNA: TGTGCCAGCAGCCCGCCGAGCAGGGGGTCCCTCTCTGGAAACACCATATATTTT.

This sequence joins TRBV3-1 (or the pseudogene TRBV3-2) and TRBJ1-1; the match to TRBD1 covers 10 bases. Germline CDR1 and CDR2: LGHDT and YNNKEL (reference sequence). With V trimmed by 5 bases and J by 4 bases, 10 bases remained unmatched. The CDR3 has 16 amino acids. The CDR3 nucleotides are TGTGCCAGCAGCGCCCCCGGGACAGGGGTTGGCACTGAAGCTTTCTTT. This gives the protein CASSAPGTGVGTEAFF.

The rearrangement uses TRBV18 and TRBJ2-7; 7 bases match TRBD2. Germline CDR1 reads KGHSH; CDR2 reads LQKENI. The length of the CDR3 is 13 residues. The J segment lost 6 bases and the V segment lost 1 base, leaving 3 bases of the junction unmatched. CDR3 in DNA: TGTGCCAGCTCACCACGGACTAGGAGCGAGCAGTACTTC. As protein: CASSPRTRSEQYF.

The rearrangement uses TRBV7-7 and TRBJ2-1; 7 bases are a match to TRBD1. Germline V gene lookup returns CDR1 SSHAT and CDR2 FNYEAQ (reference sequence). The CDR3 consists of 15 residues. V lost 1 base, J lost 1 base, and 1 base stayed unmatched. CDR3 loop: CASSLGQGSYNEQFF. In DNA form, the CDR3 reads TGTGCCAGCAGCTTAGGACAGGGTTCCTACAATGAGCAGTTCTTC.

This chain uses TRBV27 with TRBJ2-3, with 8 bases identical to TRBD1. Trimming cost V 3 bases and J 0 bases; bases outside gene matches: 5. There are 16 residues in the CDR3. Germline V gives CDR1 MNHEY, CDR2 SMNVEV (reference sequence). The CDR3 DNA is TGTGCCAGCAGTTTCGGGACAGGCCAAAGCACAGATACGCAGTATTTT. This sequence encodes CASSFGTGQSTDTQYF.

This clone appeared a single time. The V call is TRBV30, the J call TRBJ1-4; no clear D gene. CDR1 GTSNPN and CDR2 SVGIG come from the germline V gene (reference sequence). CDR3 length equals 16 residues. V lost 2 bases, J lost 4 bases, and 17 bases lay in between. Written as DNA, the CDR3 is TGTGCCTGGAGTCGAATGGGCGCAGGAGGTAATGAAAAACTGTTTTTT. It yields the protein CAWSRMGAGGNEKLFF.